This entry lists 12 T cell receptor beta chains sequenced from one sample in a study of Ad26.COV2.S vaccination and SARS-CoV-2 variants. Sequencing was performed with immunoSEQ multiplex PCR; in TCRdb, only in-frame clones are kept and a portion is missing. This table has roughly 380,000 clones, approximately 88% appearing once. Described treatment: around 19 received Ad26.COV2.S at low or high dose, single or two shots; several received placebo; per-sample allocation not given. Samples analyzed were those drawn on day 63 after the first vaccine or placebo injection. The sample consisted of peripheral blood, taken in a trial of Ad26.COV2.S vaccine versus placebo. All receptors come from a person aged 18 to 65 who received the Ad26.COV2.S COVID-19 vaccine or a placebo.

This chain links TRBV5-8 with TRBJ2-2, with unresolved D. The CDR3 has 14 residues. Germline assignment: CDR1 SGHTS and CDR2 YDEGEE. V lost 1 base and J lost 0, with 4 bases in between. In DNA form, the CDR3 reads TGTGCCAGCAGCTTGTGGGCGAACACCGGGGAGCTGTTTTTT. Protein: CASSLWANTGELFF.

The chain has TRBV24-1 and TRBJ2-7, with 9 bases lining up with TRBD1. The CDR3 spans 18 residues. V was clipped by 4 bases and J by 4 bases; unmatched bases: 16. Germline V lookup: CDR1 KGHDR, CDR2 SFDVKD. CDR3 coding DNA: TGTGCCACCAGTGACCAGGGACAGGGAAAGACTAGACGATACGAGCAGTACTTC. It codes for CATSDQGQGKTRRYEQYF.

This chain uses TRBV30 with TRBJ2-7; the D gene is possibly TRBD1 (5 bases). V was trimmed by 2 bases and J by 0 bases, leaving 17 bases between them. The CDR3 has 16 residues. Germline V gives CDR1 GTSNPN, CDR2 SVGIG (reference sequence). CDR3 residues: CAWSPRWQGSSYEQYF. The CDR3 DNA follows: TGTGCCTGGAGTCCCCGTTGGCAGGGCAGCTCCTACGAGCAGTACTTC.

This clone was counted a single time. The chain couples TRBV4-1 to TRBJ2-3; 9 bases are a match to TRBD2. CDR1 and CDR2 (germline): MGHRA, YSYEKL. V was clipped by 4 bases and J by 2 bases; unmatched bases: 7. The CDR3 is 16 amino acids. The CDR3 nucleotides read TGCGCCAGCAGCCCGAGGACTAGCGTTATCACAGATACGCAGTATTTT. As protein: CASSPRTSVITDTQYF.

The chain couples TRBV12-3 or TRBV12-4 to TRBJ2-7, with D perhaps matching TRBD2 (5 bases). The V gene lost 5 bases and the J gene lost 4 bases, with 9 bases spanning the gap. This CDR3 is 12 amino acids long. The CDR3 region has the DNA TGTGCCAGCAGTGGCCCGGGGTACGAGCAGTACTTC. This codes for CASSGPGYEQYF.

The CDR3 DNA sequence: TGTGCCAGCAGCCGAGAGAGCAGGGGGGGGCAGGGTGAGCAGTTCTTC. It encodes CASSRESRGGQGEQFF. The chain is built from TRBV3-1 (or the pseudogene TRBV3-2) and TRBJ2-1; D might be TRBD1 or TRBD2, each matching 7 bases. V was pared by 4 bases and J by 9 bases, with 22 bases between. The CDR3 contains 16 residues. CDR1 LGHDT and CDR2 YNNKEL come from the germline V gene (reference sequence).

The rearrangement links TRBV5-1 to TRBJ2-5; 9 nucleotides line up with TRBD2. The CDR3 length is 16 residues. The V segment lost 2 bases and the J segment 4 bases; nucleotides outside the gene matches: 9. The V gene's germline CDR1 is SGHRS and CDR2 YFSETQ. The CDR3 nucleotides read TGCGCCAGCAGCTTTAGCGGGGGCCCCGAGGGAGAGACCCAGTACTTC. Its protein product is CASSFSGGPEGETQYF.

V gene TRBV21-1 combines with J gene TRBJ2-5; the tabulated D call, TRBD2, remains unverified against the DNA. TRBV21-1 is labeled a pseudogene. CDR3 length: 14 residues. The CDR3 sequence is CASSTRDFVKTQYF. Written as DNA, the CDR3 is TGTGCCAGCAGCACCCGGGACTTCGTGAAGACCCAGTACTTC.

The chain recombines TRBV30 with TRBJ2-1, with 8 positions matching TRBD2. Germline CDR1 and CDR2: GTSNPN and SVGIG (reference sequence). V lost 0 bases to trimming and J lost 9 bases; unmatched junction nucleotides: 10. The length of the CDR3 is 15 residues. The CDR3 sequence: CAWSVMAGGGGEQFF. In nucleotides, the CDR3 is TGTGCCTGGAGTGTAATGGCGGGGGGAGGTGGTGAGCAGTTCTTC.

The CDR3 spells CASSLAHSYSPLHF. The CDR3 nucleotides read TGTGCCAGCAGCTTAGCCCACAGTTATTCACCCCTCCACTTT. J is TRBJ1-6 and V is TRBV11-2; D unclear. Trimming removed 1 base from V and 8 bases from J, with 9 bases in between. The germline gives CDR1 SGHAT, CDR2 FQNNGV. This CDR3 has 14 residues.

This clone was recorded many times. The gene calls are TRBV28 and TRBJ1-6; D not resolved. V shed 6 bases and J shed 7 bases, with 10 bases lying between them. In germline, CDR1 is MDHEN, CDR2 SYDVKM. The CDR3 is 13 amino acids. The CDR3 reads CASSKDANSPLHF. CDR3 coding DNA: TGTGCCAGCAGCAAGGACGCGAATTCACCCCTCCACTTT. Using reference TRBV28 and TRBJ1-6 for the parts outside the CDR3, the full variable domain is DVKVTQSSRYLVKRTGEKVFLECVQDMDHENMFWYRQDPGLGLRLIYFSYDVKMKEKGDIPEGYSVSREKKERFSLILESASTNQTSMYLCASSKDANSPLHFGNGTRLTVT.

The chain is built from TRBV27 and TRBJ1-6; D might be TRBD1 (5 bases). CDR3 length: 16 residues. CDR1 MNHEY and CDR2 SMNVEV come from the germline V gene (reference sequence). Trimming took 6 bases from V and 10 from J, leaving 22 bases between them. The CDR3 nucleotides are TGTGCCAGCAGCCCCACTCCGCCGGGACGGACGTCACCCCTCCACTTT. Protein: CASSPTPPGRTSPLHF.